The text below deals with one TCR beta chain. These data are taken from a study of blood T cell repertoires in COVID-19. Background on the study: Samples taken during acute and convalescent COVID-19 were collected in the United States, Italy and Spain. T cells, B-cell-depleted T cells, or PBMCs supplied cDNA or gDNA.

Assay used: immunoSEQ multiplex PCR; TCRdb lists only in-frame clones, some missing. The sample lists about 480,000 clones, more than 75% occurring once. CDR1 is LNHDA and CDR2 is SQIVND in the germline V gene (reference sequence). The CDR3 spans 15 residues. J was trimmed by 6 bases and V by 7 bases; bases with no gene match: 10. The sequencing input was PBMCs or T cells enriched from blood (not recorded which). The TCR sequence derives from a middle-aged woman who had recovered from COVID-19. The rearrangement links TRBV19 to TRBJ2-2; 8 nucleotides agree with TRBD1. As DNA, the CDR3 is TGTGCCAGTACCTCGGACAGGGAGAAGGCCGGGGAGCTGTTTTTT. Its translation is CASTSDREKAGELFF.